These T cell receptor beta chains were read from a single sample in a study of blood T cell repertoires in COVID-19. This table comes from immunoSEQ multiplex PCR, and its TCRdb copy is limited to in-frame clones, with some not included. The table lists about 270,000 clones, about nine tenths of them singletons. The sample comprised PBMCs or T cells enriched from blood (not recorded which). These receptors originate from a woman aged 35 to 49 with acute COVID-19. CDR3s include the opening cysteine and the closing phenylalanine or tryptophan. The D gene is left open where the match is weak. Where a row states a size, it is once, few, many or the class of an expanded clone; other rows omit it.

clone_size: .
j_call: TRBJ2-5
d_call: TRBD2
v_call: TRBV18
cdr3_nt: TGTGCCAGCTCACCTGGAGCGGGGGGAGAGACCCAGTACTTC
cdr3_aa: CASSPGAGGETQYF

clone_size: .
j_call: TRBJ2-1
d_call: .
v_call: TRBV27
cdr3_nt: TGTGCCAGCAGTTCAGCGGTTACCAACCGGTATGAGCAGTTCTTC
cdr3_aa: CASSSAVTNRYEQFF

clone_size: few
j_call: TRBJ1-4
d_call: .
v_call: TRBV7-2
cdr3_nt: TGTGCCAGCAGCCCCGGGAGGGGTGAAAAACTGTTTTTT
cdr3_aa: CASSPGRGEKLFF

clone_size: .
j_call: TRBJ1-1
d_call: .
v_call: TRBV19
cdr3_nt: TGTGCCAGTAGTTTACAGATCCTGAACACTGAAGCTTTCTTT
cdr3_aa: CASSLQILNTEAFF

clone_size: few
j_call: TRBJ1-2
d_call: .
v_call: TRBV11-2
cdr3_nt: TGTGCCAGCAGCTTAGCCTTCGGACAGAACGCCATATTATTC
cdr3_aa: CASSLAFGQNAILF

clone_size: .
j_call: TRBJ1-1
d_call: .
v_call: TRBV7-9
cdr3_nt: TGTGCCAGCAGCTTAGATTCGGGAACTGAAGCTTTCTTT
cdr3_aa: CASSLDSGTEAFF

clone_size: .
j_call: TRBJ1-1
d_call: .
v_call: TRBV3-1/TRBV3-2
cdr3_nt: TGTGCCAGCAGCCCCACCCAGGACAGAAACACTGAAGCTTTCTTT
cdr3_aa: CASSPTQDRNTEAFF

clone_size: .
j_call: TRBJ2-1
d_call: .
v_call: TRBV11-3
cdr3_nt: TGTGCCAGCAGCTCAATCGGATGGGAGGATGGGCGCGATGAGCAGTTCTTC
cdr3_aa: CASSSIGWEDGRDEQFF

clone_size: .
j_call: TRBJ1-5
d_call: .
v_call: TRBV28
cdr3_nt: TGTGTCAGCGGTGCACTAGGGCCCCAGCCCCAGCATTTT
cdr3_aa: CVSGALGPQPQHF

clone_size: once
j_call: TRBJ1-2
d_call: TRBD1
v_call: TRBV19
cdr3_nt: TGTGCCAGTAGTATGGGGACAGGGCCCCCGAACATCTATGGCTACACCTTC
cdr3_aa: CASSMGTGPPNIYGYTF

clone_size: few
j_call: TRBJ2-1
d_call: TRBD2
v_call: TRBV10-3
cdr3_nt: TGTGCCATCAGTGAGTTGGGCCTAGCGGACAATGAGCAGTTCTTC
cdr3_aa: CAISELGLADNEQFF

clone_size: .
j_call: TRBJ2-1
d_call: .
v_call: TRBV5-1
cdr3_nt: TGCGCCAGCAGCTTGGGAGAGGGCCGTGAGCAGTTCTTC
cdr3_aa: CASSLGEGREQFF

clone_size: .
j_call: TRBJ1-3
d_call: .
v_call: TRBV6-6
cdr3_nt: TGTGCCAGCAGTTTTGACAACTCTGGAAACACCATATATTTT
cdr3_aa: CASSFDNSGNTIYF

clone_size: .
j_call: TRBJ1-6
d_call: .
v_call: TRBV19
cdr3_nt: TGTGCCAGTAGTGCCACATCGGGGAATTCACCCCTCCACTTT
cdr3_aa: CASSATSGNSPLHF

clone_size: .
j_call: TRBJ1-6
d_call: .
v_call: TRBV30
cdr3_nt: TGTGCCTGGAGTGTACGAGTCTCTCGGGGATCACCCCTCCACTTT
cdr3_aa: CAWSVRVSRGSPLHF

clone_size: .
j_call: TRBJ1-2
d_call: TRBD1
v_call: TRBV23-1
cdr3_nt: TGCGCCAGCAGCCCCCCATCAGCTACAGGGGGCCGCTATGGCTACACCTTC
cdr3_aa: CASSPPSATGGRYGYTF

clone_size: .
j_call: TRBJ2-5
d_call: .
v_call: TRBV18
cdr3_nt: TGTGCCAGCTCATCCTTGACAGAGGCGCAAGAGACCCAGTACTTC
cdr3_aa: CASSSLTEAQETQYF

clone_size: .
j_call: TRBJ1-4
d_call: TRBD1
v_call: TRBV30
cdr3_nt: TGTGCCTGCGCTAGGACAGGGGGCTTTGAGGAAAAACTGTTTTTT
cdr3_aa: CACARTGGFEEKLFF

clone_size: .
j_call: TRBJ2-4
d_call: .
v_call: TRBV12-3/TRBV12-4
cdr3_nt: TGTGCCAGCAGTTTGGCGGACATTCAGTACTTC
cdr3_aa: CASSLADIQYF

clone_size: .
j_call: TRBJ2-3
d_call: .
v_call: TRBV30
cdr3_nt: TGTGCCTGGAGTGACGGGCTAGCCGGTCCAGATACGCAGTATTTT
cdr3_aa: CAWSDGLAGPDTQYF

clone_size: .
j_call: TRBJ1-1
d_call: .
v_call: TRBV25-1
cdr3_nt: TGTGCCAGCAGTGAGAGCGGGACATATCATATGAACACTGAAGCTTTCTTT
cdr3_aa: CASSESGTYHMNTEAFF

clone_size: .
j_call: TRBJ1-4
d_call: .
v_call: TRBV5-1
cdr3_nt: TGCGCCAGCAGCTCCGTCGACACGGCTAATGAAAAACTGTTTTTT
cdr3_aa: CASSSVDTANEKLFF

clone_size: .
j_call: TRBJ1-5
d_call: .
v_call: TRBV24-1
cdr3_nt: TGTGCCACCAGTGACCCCAGGGGAGGCAATCAGCCCCAGCATTTT
cdr3_aa: CATSDPRGGNQPQHF

clone_size: .
j_call: TRBJ2-5
d_call: .
v_call: TRBV28
cdr3_nt: TGTGCCAGCAGTTTAGCTCAGCAAGAGACCCAGTACTTC
cdr3_aa: CASSLAQQETQYF

clone_size: .
j_call: TRBJ2-4
d_call: TRBD2
v_call: TRBV10-1
cdr3_nt: TGCGCCAGCAGTGAGTCGGGGGAGGGGGCCAAAAACATTCAGTACTTC
cdr3_aa: CASSESGEGAKNIQYF

clone_size: .
j_call: TRBJ1-1
d_call: TRBD1
v_call: TRBV7-2
cdr3_nt: TGTGCCAGCACCTGGACAGGAGGTACTGAAGCTTTCTTT
cdr3_aa: CASTWTGGTEAFF